Sequencing of this TCR beta chain was carried out in a study of T cell responses to AZD1222 COVID-19 vaccine. Clones were sequenced by immunoSEQ multiplex PCR, and TCRdb holds only the in-frame ones, with some missing. The sample lists fewer than 30,000 clones, around 86% occurring once. V lost 2 bases to trimming and J lost 6 bases; unmatched junction nucleotides: 5. The CDR3 covers 14 residues. Germline CDR1 reads SGHRS; CDR2 reads YFSETQ. The material was peripheral blood, obtained 28 days after the second AZD1222 dose. The J gene is TRBJ2-5, the V gene TRBV5-1; 9 bases map to TRBD1. The TCR comes from an adult who received the AZD1222 COVID-19 vaccine. CDR3: CASSFGTGIQTQYF. CDR3 bases: TGCGCCAGCAGCTTCGGGACAGGGATCCAGACCCAGTACTTC.